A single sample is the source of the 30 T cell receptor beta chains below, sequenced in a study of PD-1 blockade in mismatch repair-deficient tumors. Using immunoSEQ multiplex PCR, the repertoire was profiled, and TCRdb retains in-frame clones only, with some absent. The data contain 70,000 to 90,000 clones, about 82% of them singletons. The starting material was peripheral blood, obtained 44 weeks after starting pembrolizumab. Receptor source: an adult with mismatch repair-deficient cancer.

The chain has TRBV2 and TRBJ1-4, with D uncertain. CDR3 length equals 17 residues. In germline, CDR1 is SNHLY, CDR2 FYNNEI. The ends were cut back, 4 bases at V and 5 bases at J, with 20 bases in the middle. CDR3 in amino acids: CASSVSGSAGQNEKLFF. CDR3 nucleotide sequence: TGTGCCAGCAGTGTCTCCGGATCAGCTGGCCAGAATGAAAAACTGTTTTTT.

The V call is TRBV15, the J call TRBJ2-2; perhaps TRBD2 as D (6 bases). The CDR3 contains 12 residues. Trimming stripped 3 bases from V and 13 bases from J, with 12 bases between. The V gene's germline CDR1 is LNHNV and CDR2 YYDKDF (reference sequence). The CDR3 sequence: CATSRGTQGLFF. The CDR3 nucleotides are TGTGCCACCAGCAGGGGGACTCAGGGGCTGTTTTTT.

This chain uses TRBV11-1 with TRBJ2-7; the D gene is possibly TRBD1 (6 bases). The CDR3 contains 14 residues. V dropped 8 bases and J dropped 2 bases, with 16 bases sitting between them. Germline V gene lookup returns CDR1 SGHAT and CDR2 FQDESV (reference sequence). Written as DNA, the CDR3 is TGTGCCAGCCAAGCTGGGGGCCAAACCTACGAGCAGTACTTC. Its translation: CASQAGGQTYEQYF.

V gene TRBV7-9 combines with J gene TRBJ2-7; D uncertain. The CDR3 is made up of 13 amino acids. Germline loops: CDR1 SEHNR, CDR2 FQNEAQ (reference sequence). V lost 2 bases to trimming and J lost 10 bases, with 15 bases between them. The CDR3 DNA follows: TGTGCCAGCAGCTTACCCCAAGCAGCCCCTCAGTACTTC. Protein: CASSLPQAAPQYF.

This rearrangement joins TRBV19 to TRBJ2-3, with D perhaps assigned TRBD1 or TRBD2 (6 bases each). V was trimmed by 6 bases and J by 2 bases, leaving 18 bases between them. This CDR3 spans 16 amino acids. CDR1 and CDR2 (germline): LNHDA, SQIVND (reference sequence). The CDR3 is CASRPTGGRATDTQYF. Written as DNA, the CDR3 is TGTGCCAGTAGGCCAACCGGGGGCAGGGCCACAGATACGCAGTATTTT.

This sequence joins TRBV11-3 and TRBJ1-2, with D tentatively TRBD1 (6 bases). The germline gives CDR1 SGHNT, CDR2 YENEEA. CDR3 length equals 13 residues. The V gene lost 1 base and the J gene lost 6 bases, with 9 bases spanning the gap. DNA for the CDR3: TGTGCCAGCAGCTTAGCACAGGGAGATGGCTACACCTTC. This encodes CASSLAQGDGYTF.

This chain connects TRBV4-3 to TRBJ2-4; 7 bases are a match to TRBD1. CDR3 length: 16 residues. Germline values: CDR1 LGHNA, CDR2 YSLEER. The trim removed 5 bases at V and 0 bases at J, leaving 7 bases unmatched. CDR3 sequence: CASSETGFIAKNIQYF. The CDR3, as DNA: TGCGCCAGCAGCGAGACAGGGTTTATAGCCAAAAACATTCAGTACTTC.

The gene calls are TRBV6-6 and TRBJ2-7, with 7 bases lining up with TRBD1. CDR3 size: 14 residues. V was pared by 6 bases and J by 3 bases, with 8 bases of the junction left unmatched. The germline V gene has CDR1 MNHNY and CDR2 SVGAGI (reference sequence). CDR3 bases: TGTGCCAGCAGAGGTACAGGGGACAACTACGAGCAGTACTTC. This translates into CASRGTGDNYEQYF.

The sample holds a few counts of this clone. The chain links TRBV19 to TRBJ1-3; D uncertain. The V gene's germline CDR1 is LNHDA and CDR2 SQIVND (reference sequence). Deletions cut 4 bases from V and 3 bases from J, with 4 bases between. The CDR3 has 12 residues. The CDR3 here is CASSTDGNTIYF. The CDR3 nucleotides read TGTGCCAGTAGTACAGATGGAAACACCATATATTTT.

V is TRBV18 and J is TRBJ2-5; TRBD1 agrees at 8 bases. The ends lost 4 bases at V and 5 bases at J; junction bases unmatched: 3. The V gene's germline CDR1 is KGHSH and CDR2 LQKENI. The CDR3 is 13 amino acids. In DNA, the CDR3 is TGTGCCAGCTCACGGGGACAGGCTGAGACCCAGTACTTC. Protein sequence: CASSRGQAETQYF.

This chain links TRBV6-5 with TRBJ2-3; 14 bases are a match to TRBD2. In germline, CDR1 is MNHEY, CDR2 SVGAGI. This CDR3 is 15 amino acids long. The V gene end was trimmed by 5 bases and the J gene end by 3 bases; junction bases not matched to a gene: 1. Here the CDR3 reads CASSRLAGGTDTQYF. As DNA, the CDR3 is TGTGCCAGCAGTCGACTAGCGGGAGGGACAGATACGCAGTATTTT.

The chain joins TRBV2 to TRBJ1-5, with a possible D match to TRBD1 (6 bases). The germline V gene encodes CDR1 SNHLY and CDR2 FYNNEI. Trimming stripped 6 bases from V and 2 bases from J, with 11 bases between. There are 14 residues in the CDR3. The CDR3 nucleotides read TGTGCCAGCAGCTCTAGGGGGGGCAATCAGCCCCAGCATTTT. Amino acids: CASSSRGGNQPQHF.

The CDR3 reads CASSLGRETQYF. The CDR3 DNA reads TGTGCCAGCAGCTTAGGCCGGGAGACCCAGTACTTC. The chain recombines TRBV11-3 with TRBJ2-5, with D unresolved. The germline V and J ends were trimmed by 1 base and 5 bases, with 5 bases remaining between them. The CDR3 has 12 residues. The germline V gene has CDR1 SGHNT and CDR2 YENEEA.

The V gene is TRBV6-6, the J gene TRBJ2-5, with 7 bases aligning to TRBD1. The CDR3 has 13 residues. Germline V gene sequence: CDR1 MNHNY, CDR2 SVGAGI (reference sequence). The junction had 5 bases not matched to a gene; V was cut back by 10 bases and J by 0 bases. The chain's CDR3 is CATRTGDQETQYF. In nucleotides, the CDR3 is TGTGCCACAAGAACAGGGGACCAAGAGACCCAGTACTTC.

CDR3: CASSVPRQRANPFSGNTIYF. In DNA, the CDR3 is TGTGCCAGCAGCGTACCCCGACAGCGAGCTAACCCTTTCTCTGGAAACACCATATATTTT. The chain has TRBV9 and TRBJ1-3; perhaps TRBD1 as D (5 bases). Germline V gives CDR1 SGDLS, CDR2 YYNGEE. The CDR3 contains 20 residues. V was pared by 1 base and J by 0 bases, with 23 bases between.

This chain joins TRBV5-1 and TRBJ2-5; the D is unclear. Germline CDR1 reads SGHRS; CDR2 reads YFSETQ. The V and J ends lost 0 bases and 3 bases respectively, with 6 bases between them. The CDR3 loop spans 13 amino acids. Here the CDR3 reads CASSLVTEETQYF. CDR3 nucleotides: TGCGCCAGCAGCTTGGTAACAGAAGAGACCCAGTACTTC. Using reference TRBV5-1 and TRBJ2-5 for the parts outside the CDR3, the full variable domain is KAGVTQTPRYLIKTRGQQVTLSCSPISGHRSVSWYQQTPGQGLQFLFEYFSETQRNKGNFPGRFSGRQFSNSRSEMNVSTLELGDSALYLCASSLVTEETQYFGPGTRLLVL.

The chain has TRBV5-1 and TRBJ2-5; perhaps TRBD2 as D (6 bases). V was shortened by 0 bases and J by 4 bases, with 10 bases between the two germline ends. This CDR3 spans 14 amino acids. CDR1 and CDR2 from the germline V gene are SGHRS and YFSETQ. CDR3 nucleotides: TGCGCCAGCAGCTTGGTATCGGAGGGAGAGACCCAGTACTTC. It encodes CASSLVSEGETQYF.

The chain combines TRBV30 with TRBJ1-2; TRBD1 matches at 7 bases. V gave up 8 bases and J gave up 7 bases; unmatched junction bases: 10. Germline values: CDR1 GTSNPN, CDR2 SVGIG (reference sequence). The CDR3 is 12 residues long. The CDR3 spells CAREYRGGGYTF. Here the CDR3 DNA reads TGTGCCAGGGAATACAGGGGAGGTGGCTACACCTTC.

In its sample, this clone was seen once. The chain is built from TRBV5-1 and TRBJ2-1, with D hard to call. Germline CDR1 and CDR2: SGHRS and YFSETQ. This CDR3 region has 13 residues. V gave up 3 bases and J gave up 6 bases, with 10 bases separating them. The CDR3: CASSSQARNEQFF. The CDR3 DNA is TGCGCCAGCAGCTCACAAGCGCGCAATGAGCAGTTCTTC.

This CDR3 is CASSLTGQGNPGNVLTF. The CDR3 DNA is TGTGCCAGCAGCTTAACGGGACAGGGGAACCCCGGCAACGTCCTGACTTTC. The genes are TRBV7-3 and TRBJ2-6; 10 bases are shared with TRBD1. Germline-derived CDR1 and CDR2 are SGHTA and FQGTGA. The CDR3 sequence is 17 residues long. The V and J ends lost 0 bases and 9 bases, in that order; junction bases with no gene match: 8.

In DNA, the CDR3 is TGTGCCAGCAGCTTTAGGGGTAACGCAGATACGCAGTATTTT. Its protein product is CASSFRGNADTQYF. The chain joins TRBV7-3 to TRBJ2-3, with a possible D match to TRBD1 (5 bases). The CDR3 has 14 amino acids. The V end was cut by 3 bases, the J end by 4 bases, with 11 bases between. CDR1 is SGHTA and CDR2 is FQGTGA in the germline V gene.

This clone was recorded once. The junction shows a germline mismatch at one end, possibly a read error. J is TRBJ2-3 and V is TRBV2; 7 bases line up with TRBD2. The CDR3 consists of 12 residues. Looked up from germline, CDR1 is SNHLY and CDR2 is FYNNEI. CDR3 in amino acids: CTSGDRTDTQYF. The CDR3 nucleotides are TGCACCAGCGGGGACCGCACAGATACGCAGTATTTT.

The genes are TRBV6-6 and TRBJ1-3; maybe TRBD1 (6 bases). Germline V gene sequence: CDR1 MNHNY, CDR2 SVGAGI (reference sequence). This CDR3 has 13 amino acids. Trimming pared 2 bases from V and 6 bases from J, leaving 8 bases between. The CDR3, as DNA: TGTGCCAGCAGTTACGGGGGGCAAAACACCATATATTTT. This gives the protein CASSYGGQNTIYF.

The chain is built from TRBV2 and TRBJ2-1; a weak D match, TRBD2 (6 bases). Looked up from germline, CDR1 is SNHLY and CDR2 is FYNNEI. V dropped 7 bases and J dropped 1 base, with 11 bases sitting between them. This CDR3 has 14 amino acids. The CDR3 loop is CASTLSGSYNEQFF. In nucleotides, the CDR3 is TGTGCCAGCACTCTCAGCGGGTCCTACAATGAGCAGTTCTTC.

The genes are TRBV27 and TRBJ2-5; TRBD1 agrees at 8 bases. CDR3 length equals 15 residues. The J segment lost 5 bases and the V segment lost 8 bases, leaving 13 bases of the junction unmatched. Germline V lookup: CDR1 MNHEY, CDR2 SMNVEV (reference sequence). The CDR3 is CASGQGFVDRETQYF. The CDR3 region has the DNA TGTGCCAGCGGACAGGGCTTCGTCGATAGGGAGACCCAGTACTTC.

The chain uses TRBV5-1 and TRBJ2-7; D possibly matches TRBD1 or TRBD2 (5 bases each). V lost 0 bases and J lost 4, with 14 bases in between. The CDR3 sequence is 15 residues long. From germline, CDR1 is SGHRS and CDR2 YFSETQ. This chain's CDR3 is CASSLGGSLVYEQYF. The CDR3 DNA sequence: TGCGCCAGCAGCTTGGGGGGGTCCCTCGTTTACGAGCAGTACTTC.

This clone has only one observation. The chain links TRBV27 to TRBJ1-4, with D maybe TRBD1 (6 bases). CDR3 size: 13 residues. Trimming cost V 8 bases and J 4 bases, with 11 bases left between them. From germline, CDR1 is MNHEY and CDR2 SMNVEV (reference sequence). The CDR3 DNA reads TGTGCCAGCTCGACAGGCCTTAATGAAAAACTGTTTTTT. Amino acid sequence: CASSTGLNEKLFF.

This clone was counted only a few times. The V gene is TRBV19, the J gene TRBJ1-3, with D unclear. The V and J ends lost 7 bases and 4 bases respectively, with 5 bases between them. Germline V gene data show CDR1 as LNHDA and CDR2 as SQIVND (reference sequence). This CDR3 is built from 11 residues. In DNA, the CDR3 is TGTGCCAGTAATGCGGGAAACACCATATATTTT. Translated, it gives CASNAGNTIYF.

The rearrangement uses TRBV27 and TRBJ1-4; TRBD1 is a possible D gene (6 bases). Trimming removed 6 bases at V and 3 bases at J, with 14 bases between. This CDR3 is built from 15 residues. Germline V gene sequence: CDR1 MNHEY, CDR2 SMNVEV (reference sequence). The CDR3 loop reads CASSALGGPNEKLFF. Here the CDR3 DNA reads TGTGCCAGCAGCGCCCTCGGGGGGCCTAATGAAAAACTGTTTTTT.

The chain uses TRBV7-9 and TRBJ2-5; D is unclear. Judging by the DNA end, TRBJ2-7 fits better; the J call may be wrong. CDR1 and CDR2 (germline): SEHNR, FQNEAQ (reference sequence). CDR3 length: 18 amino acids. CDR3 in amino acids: CASSPPYPLTRSSYEQYF. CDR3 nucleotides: TGTGCCAGCAGCCCGCCGTACCCATTGACAAGAAGCTCCTACGAGCAGTACTTC.